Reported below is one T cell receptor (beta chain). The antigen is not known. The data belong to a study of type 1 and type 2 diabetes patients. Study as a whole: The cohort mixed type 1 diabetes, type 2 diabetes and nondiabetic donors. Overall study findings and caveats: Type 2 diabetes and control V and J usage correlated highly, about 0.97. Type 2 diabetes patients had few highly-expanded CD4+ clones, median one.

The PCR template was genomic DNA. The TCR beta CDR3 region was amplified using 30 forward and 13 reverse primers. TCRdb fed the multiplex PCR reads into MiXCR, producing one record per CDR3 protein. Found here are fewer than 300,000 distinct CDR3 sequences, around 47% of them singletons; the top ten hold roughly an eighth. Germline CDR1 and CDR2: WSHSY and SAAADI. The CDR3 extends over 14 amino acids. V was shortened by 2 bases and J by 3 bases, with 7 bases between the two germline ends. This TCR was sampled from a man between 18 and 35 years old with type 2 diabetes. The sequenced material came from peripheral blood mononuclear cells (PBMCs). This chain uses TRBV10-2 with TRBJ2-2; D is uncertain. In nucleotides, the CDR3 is TGCGCCAGCAGTGAGGACGGAGACACCGGGGAGCTGTTTTTT. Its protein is CASSEDGDTGELFF.